This T cell receptor beta chain emerged from a study of CD8+CD57+ T cells in acquired aplastic anemia. Study results and caveats: CD8+ Simpson's diversity in patients was not significantly different from that in controls.

Both TCR beta VDJ combination and CDR3 sequence profiling were carried out. Genomic DNA was the template for this profiling. TCRdb called the reads again in MiXCR, with one record for every CDR3 protein. The sample holds tens of thousands of distinct CDR3 sequences, 60% to 70% seen once. The V end lost 0 bases, the J end lost 1 base, and 4 bases lay between the germline ends. The germline CDR1 and CDR2 sequences are SGHKS and YYEKEE (reference sequence). This CDR3 comprises 13 residues. The patients chosen for sequencing had shown expansion of CD8+CD57+ cells (detected by flow cytometry). Patients had not yet gotten any therapy when their blood was taken for sampling. This clonotype was counted a single time. Its antigen remains unidentified.

V gene TRBV5-5 combines with J gene TRBJ2-5, with D uncertain. The receptor's source is a human donor with aplastic anemia. The sequenced material came from sorted CD4+, CD8+, or CD8+CD57+ T cells (not recorded which) from PBMCs. Here the CDR3 reads CASSLESQETQYF. CDR3 sequence (DNA): TGTGCCAGCAGCTTGGAGAGCCAAGAGACCCAGTACTTC. The full variable domain, in which reference TRBV5-5 and TRBJ2-5 provide the parts outside the CDR3, is DAGVTQSPTHLIKTRGQQVTLRCSPISGHKSVSWYQQVLGQGPQFIFQYYEKEERGRGNFPDRFSARQFPNYSSELNVNALLLGDSALYLCASSLESQETQYFGPGTRLLVL.